Reported below is one T cell receptor (beta chain). Its matching antigen is unknown. Cryopreserved PBMCs supplied about 2 micrograms of genomic DNA for TCR beta libraries. Per the germline V gene, CDR1 is SGHNT and CDR2 is YENEEA. V lost 4 bases, J lost 7 bases, and 5 bases stayed unmatched. CDR3 length: 16 amino acids. The table came from immunoSEQ multiplex PCR; TCRdb's copy has only in-frame clones and leaves some out. There are about 310,000 clones in the sample; 70% to 80% occur only once, and under 8.5% lies in the top ten. This record belongs to a study of cytotoxic CD8 clonotypes in ibrutinib-treated CLL. Study as a whole: The response samples were taken once patients had been treated for a median of 12 months, range 6 to 36. General study points: Among the clonotypes, public ones were uncommon and contracted or held stable on treatment.

The chain combines TRBV11-3 with TRBJ2-1; 15 positions match TRBD2. This clonotype originated in a human donor with chronic lymphocytic leukemia. The sequencing here drew on PBMCs, taken before ibrutinib treatment. In DNA form, the CDR3 reads TGTGCCAGCAGCTCTCGGACTAGCGGGAGGGCGAATGAGCAGTTCTTC. Residues: CASSSRTSGRANEQFF.